This T cell receptor beta chain originates from a study of OX40 agonist ivuxolimab in advanced cancers. Study observations and caveats: By week 6 at 0.1 to 3.0 mg/kg, blood CD4+ and CD8+ T cells had expanded clonally.

This CDR3 comprises 16 residues. The trim removed 3 bases at V and 5 bases at J, leaving 12 bases unmatched. In germline, CDR1 is SGHRS, CDR2 YFSETQ. As regards this clone: Its antigen remains unidentified.

Using immunoSEQ multiplex PCR, the repertoire was profiled, and TCRdb retains in-frame clones only, with some absent. Of 80,000 or so clones in the sample, over 85% were seen once. The gene calls are TRBV5-1 and TRBJ2-5; 8 nucleotides agree with TRBD1. The receptor was derived from an adult with an advanced solid tumor such as melanoma, head and neck, liver or kidney cancer. Material: CD4+ or CD8+ T cells sorted from blood, obtained in a trial of the OX40 agonist ivuxolimab. DNA for the CDR3: TGCGCCAGCAGCTCTCCTCCGGGACAGGTCGGGGAGACCCAGTACTTC. Protein: CASSSPPGQVGETQYF.